This TCR beta chain came from a study of molecular identifiers for immune sequencing clone quantification. Whole-study context: In replicates, the authors split RNA from roughly 20,000 or 100,000 naive CD8 cells five ways and sequenced four. Whole-study findings and limits: Clonotypes surpassing 20 RNA copies contained over 97% of effector molecules, versus under 1% in naive cells. The study reportedly detected spiked Jurkat TCR RNA from one cell among about 1 million naive cells.

Previously reported methods and listed TCR primers produced the bulk TCR libraries. In TCRdb, the PCR reads were re-called with MiXCR into one record per CDR3 protein. The sample has approximately 670,000 distinct CDR3 sequences, less than 20% seen once. This clonotype was seen repeatedly, ten times or more. Its target is unknown. The length of the CDR3 is 13 residues. CDR1 is SGHAT, CDR2 FQDESV, per germline (reference sequence). Trimming stripped 8 bases from V and 2 bases from J, with 12 bases between. The chain couples TRBV11-1 to TRBJ2-5, with D perhaps matching TRBD2 (5 bases). The source is a human donor in good health. Some libraries in this study had Jurkat cell RNA spiked in. The sample taken for sequencing was naive CD8+ T cells from blood, with Jurkat cell RNA spiked in. Noted subset: FACS-sorted CD8+CD4-CCR7+CD45RA+ naive T cells. Written as DNA, the CDR3 is TGTGCCAGCGATTCGGGAAGTCAAGAGACCCAGTACTTC. Translation: CASDSGSQETQYF. The full variable domain, its missing parts supplied by reference TRBV11-1 and TRBJ2-5, is EAEVAQSPRYKITEKSQAVAFWCDPISGHATLYWYRQILGQGPELLVQFQDESVVDDSQLPKDRFSAERLKGVDSTLKIQPAELGDSAMYLCASDSGSQETQYFGPGTRLLVL.